The 3 T cell receptor beta chains below were found in one sample sequenced in a study of blood T cell repertoires in COVID-19 (dated by TCRdb to 2020 to 2022). Libraries came from the immunoSEQ multiplex PCR assay. TCRdb re-hosts the immuneACCESS table, in-frame sequences only. Its copies lack some clones; in the studies checked, an unresolved V gene accounts for under half of them, and the cause for the rest is not known. The sample has 450,000 to 500,000 clones on record, 88% of them singletons. The leading ten clones occupy roughly 8% of the sample. The sequencing input was PBMCs or T cells enriched from blood (not recorded which). The receptor set was obtained from an older woman who had recovered from COVID-19.

In its sample, this clone was seen a few times. The chain joins TRBV2 to TRBJ1-1; 7 bases match TRBD1. The V gene's germline CDR1 is SNHLY and CDR2 FYNNEI. The CDR3 length is 14 residues. Trimming took 5 bases from V and 5 from J; bases not matched to a gene: 8. CDR3 sequence: CASSSQGVWTEAFF. Here the CDR3 DNA reads TGTGCCAGCAGTTCCCAGGGGGTTTGGACTGAAGCTTTCTTT.

The CDR3: CASSEAFRGSYLKQFF. In nucleotides, the CDR3 is TGTGCCAGCAGTGAAGCGTTCAGGGGGTCCTATCTTAAGCAGTTCTTC. This sequence joins TRBV6-1 and TRBJ2-1; 7 bases are shared with TRBD1. The CDR3 runs 16 residues. From germline, CDR1 is MNHNS and CDR2 SASEGT. Trimming removed 0 bases from V and 11 bases from J; junction bases left unmatched: 13.

The rearrangement joins TRBV12-3 or TRBV12-4 to TRBJ2-1, with TRBD1 as a possible D gene (6 bases). CDR3 size: 13 residues. V lost 5 bases, J lost 4 bases, and 9 bases lay in between. The CDR3 protein is CASSPTGYNEQFF. DNA for the CDR3: TGTGCCAGCAGTCCGACAGGTTACAATGAGCAGTTCTTC.